The rows below give T cell receptor beta chains drawn from one sample of a study of molecular identifiers for immune sequencing clone quantification. A single record per CDR3 protein comes from TCRdb applying MiXCR to the PCR reads. The sample holds just under 650,000 distinct CDR3 sequences; just under 20% are singletons and the top ten take 0.85% to 0.9%. The specimen sequenced was naive CD8+ T cells from blood, with Jurkat cell RNA spiked in. These TCRs come from a human donor in good health. Some libraries in this study had Jurkat cell RNA spiked in. Each CDR3 is given with its conserved first and last residue. D genes are given only for firm matches. For some rows the clone size is stated as once, few or many, or as a class when expanded; others skip it.

abundance	len	d_gene	v_gene	j_gene	CDR3nt	CDR3aa
many	16	-	TRBV11-2	TRBJ1-5	TGTGCCAGCAGCTTAGTGCCGGGGAACGTCAATCAGCCCCAGCATTTT	CASSLVPGNVNQPQHF
many	13	-	TRBV28	TRBJ1-6	TGTGCCAGCAGTTTCCGGACGAATTCACCCCTCCACTTT	CASSFRTNSPLHF
many	16	TRBD1	TRBV5-4	TRBJ2-2	TGTGCCAGCAGCTTGGGGACAGGGGTGCCCACCGGGGAGCTGTTTTTT	CASSLGTGVPTGELFF
-	14	-	TRBV12-3/TRBV12-4	TRBJ1-2	TGTGCCAGCAGGTTAAGGGGGACGGATTATGGCTACAACTTC	CASRLRGTDYGYNF
-	19	TRBD2	TRBV12-3/TRBV12-4	TRBJ2-3	TGTGCCAGCAGTTTAATTTTGGGACTAGCGGGGGGGGTCGCAGATACGCAGTATTTT	CASSLILGLAGGVADTQYF
many	16	TRBD2	TRBV29-1	TRBJ2-3	TGCAGCGCACCGGGACTAGCGGGAGCGGGCACAGATACGCAGTATTTT	CSAPGLAGAGTDTQYF
many	17	TRBD1	TRBV6-2/TRBV6-3	TRBJ2-7	TGTGCCAGCAGTTACGTGTTCGGGACAGGGGGTTTAACCGAGCAGTACTTC	CASSYVFGTGGLTEQYF
few	14	-	TRBV4-2	TRBJ1-1	TGTGCCAGCAGCCAAGGGAGGCGGAACACTGAAGCTTTCTTT	CASSQGRRNTEAFF
-	13	-	TRBV7-9	TRBJ1-1	TGTGCCAGCAGCCCGGCCTTTATCGCTGAAGCTTTCTTT	CASSPAFIAEAFF
few	15	-	TRBV2	TRBJ2-2	TGTGCCAGCAGTGAAGCGAGGCTCAACACCGGGGAGCTGTTTTTT	CASSEARLNTGELFF
few	14	TRBD1	TRBV13	TRBJ1-1	TGTGCCAGCAGGAGGGACAGGGGGCCCACTGAAGCTTTCTTT	CASRRDRGPTEAFF
once	11	-	TRBV30	TRBJ1-2	TGTGCCTGGAGTGTTTTATATGGCTACACCTTC	CAWSVLYGYTF
many	13	-	TRBV4-1	TRBJ2-5	TGCGCCAGCAGCCAAGATTCGGGGGAGACCCAGTACTTC	CASSQDSGETQYF
few	15	-	TRBV13	TRBJ1-6	TGTGCCAGCAGTTCAACCCCGCGCGGCAATTCACCCCTCCACTTT	CASSSTPRGNSPLHF
many	18	-	TRBV2	TRBJ1-2	TGTGCCAGCAGTCCTTTGCCCGGTCCCGCAGCTGGAAACTATGGCTACACCTTC	CASSPLPGPAAGNYGYTF
-	13	-	TRBV13	TRBJ1-1	TGTGCCAGCAGCGGGGGCTCGAACACTGAAGCTTACTTT	CASSGGSNTEAYF
-	18	-	TRBV11-2	TRBJ2-3	TGTGCCAGCAGCTCGCCCCGGGAAATAATCTTAGGTACAGATACGCAGTATTTT	CASSSPREIILGTDTQYF
many	14	TRBD1	TRBV6-6	TRBJ2-7	TGTGCCATAGGGGGCGGGGACAGGTCCTACGAGCAGTACTTC	CAIGGGDRSYEQYF
many	14	-	TRBV6-5	TRBJ2-3	TGTGCCAGCAGTTATAATACCCTCGGAGATACGCAGTATTTT	CASSYNTLGDTQYF
many	16	TRBD1	TRBV7-9	TRBJ2-7	TGTGCCAGCAGCTTAGGTACGGGACAGGTCGCCTACGAGCAGTACTTC	CASSLGTGQVAYEQYF
-	16	-	TRBV5-6	TRBJ2-1	TGTGCCAGCAGCTTGGGCCTAGCGACTTCCTACAATGAGCAGTTCTTC	CASSLGLATSYNEQFF
-	14	-	TRBV2	TRBJ1-1	TGTGCCAGCAGTGAAGCGGTGGGCCACATTGAAGCTTTCTTT	CASSEAVGHIEAFF
many	15	TRBD2	TRBV29-1	TRBJ2-3	TGCAGCGTTGAAAGGACTAGCGACTACACAGATACGCAGTATTTT	CSVERTSDYTDTQYF
many	12	-	TRBV6-6	TRBJ2-1	TGTGCCAGCACCTCCCCCCCCAATGAGCAGTTCTTC	CASTSPPNEQFF
-	12	TRBD1	TRBV19	TRBJ2-7	TGTGTCAGTGGACAGGGGTACTACGAGCAGTACTTC	CVSGQGYYEQYF
-	16	-	TRBV19	TRBJ1-6	TGTGCCAGTAGTATAGGACTCCCGGGCTCTGGTTCACCCCTCCACTTT	CASSIGLPGSGSPLHF
many	15	TRBD2	TRBV29-1	TRBJ2-1	TGCAGCGTTGAAGACGCAGCGGGAGGGTACAATGAGCAGTTCTTC	CSVEDAAGGYNEQFF
many	13	-	TRBV27	TRBJ1-1	TGTGCCAGCAGTTCTTTTACGGACACTGAAGCTTTCTTT	CASSSFTDTEAFF
many	13	-	TRBV4-1	TRBJ1-5	TGCGCCAGCAGCCAAATCACAGGGCAGCCCCAGCATTTT	CASSQITGQPQHF
-	19	TRBD2	TRBV15	TRBJ2-3	TGTGCCACCAGCAGAGATTTGTGGACTAGCGGGAGGGCCACAGATACGCAGTATTTT	CATSRDLWTSGRATDTQYF
few	13	TRBD1	TRBV7-9	TRBJ1-1	TGTGCCAGCAGCAACAGGGGGGGCACTGAAGCTTTCTTT	CASSNRGGTEAFF
many	15	-	TRBV7-6	TRBJ2-5	TGTGCCAGCAGCTATGCGGTCAGGGGAAAAGAGACCCAGTACTTC	CASSYAVRGKETQYF
many	15	-	TRBV12-3/TRBV12-4	TRBJ2-5	TGTGCCAGCAGCCTACCAACCATGAGGGAGGAGACCCAGTACTTC	CASSLPTMREETQYF
-	11	-	TRBV3-1	TRBJ2-1	TGTGCCAGCAGCCCTGGGACAAATCAGTTCTTC	CASSPGTNQFF
-	12	-	TRBV27	TRBJ2-1	TGTGCCAGCAGTTCGACAGCGAATGAGCAGTTCTTC	CASSSTANEQFF
-	18	TRBD1	TRBV6-2/TRBV6-3	TRBJ2-5	TGTGCCAGCAGTTTCGTACCGCCGGGGACAGGGGGTGAAGAGACCCGGTACTTC	CASSFVPPGTGGEETRYF
many	15	-	TRBV2	TRBJ2-3	TGTGCCAGCAGTAAACTAATCACGGGGACAGATACGCAGTATTTT	CASSKLITGTDTQYF
many	13	-	TRBV10-3	TRBJ2-3	TGTGCCATCAGTGAGGGGGGAATTGACACGCAGTATTTT	CAISEGGIDTQYF
-	16	TRBD1	TRBV7-9	TRBJ1-6	TGTGCCAGCAGCTTATTATCCAAGACAGGGAAATCACCCCTCCACTTT	CASSLLSKTGKSPLHF
few	15	TRBD2	TRBV19	TRBJ2-3	TGTGCCAGTAGACTGACTAGCGGGGGGGAGGATACGCAGTATTTT	CASRLTSGGEDTQYF
many	15	-	TRBV7-9	TRBJ2-7	TGTGCCAGCAGCCCTCGGCAGGCCCCGTTCTACGAGCAGTACTTC	CASSPRQAPFYEQYF
many	18	-	TRBV19	TRBJ2-6	TGTGCCAGTAGTAAGCGAATCCCAAAACCCTCTGGGGCCAACGTCCTGACTTTC	CASSKRIPKPSGANVLTF
few	16	TRBD2	TRBV7-6	TRBJ2-5	TGTGCCAGCAGCTTAGTGACTAGCGGGGAGCAAGAGACCCAGTACTTC	CASSLVTSGEQETQYF
many	18	TRBD1	TRBV4-3	TRBJ1-5	TGCGCCAGCAGTCCCGGGACAGGGAAGGGTTATAGCAATCAGCCCCAGCATTTT	CASSPGTGKGYSNQPQHF
many	14	-	TRBV6-2/TRBV6-3	TRBJ2-7	TGTGCCAGCAGTCCTACCGCCTCTTACCGCGAGCAGTACTTC	CASSPTASYREQYF
many	16	-	TRBV5-1	TRBJ2-5	TGCGCCAGCAGCTCAAGACCCGGCAGGGTCGAAGAGACCCAGTACTTC	CASSSRPGRVEETQYF
many	14	TRBD2	TRBV20-1	TRBJ2-7	TGCAGTGCCCCGTTCGGGACTAGGTTATACGAGCAGTACTTC	CSAPFGTRLYEQYF
few	13	-	TRBV19	TRBJ2-7	TGTGCCAGTAGTATCGCCGGGGTTGGTGAGCAGTACTTC	CASSIAGVGEQYF
few	16	-	TRBV27	TRBJ2-3	TGTGCCAGCAGTTTACTTGGGGTCCCTGGGACAGATACGCAGTATTTT	CASSLLGVPGTDTQYF
-	17	TRBD1	TRBV13	TRBJ2-3	TGTGCCAGCAGCTCAAACCTGGGACAGGGGGGCACAGATACGCAGTATTTT	CASSSNLGQGGTDTQYF
many	14	TRBD1	TRBV7-6	TRBJ1-1	TGTGCCAGCAGCTTACGGACAGGGAGTACTGAAGCTTTCTTT	CASSLRTGSTEAFF
-	19	-	TRBV15	TRBJ1-1	TGTGCCACCAGCAGAGATTTTATTTTAACCATGACAGAGAACACTGAAGCTTTCTTT	CATSRDFILTMTENTEAFF
many	18	TRBD2	TRBV13	TRBJ2-3	TGTGCCAGCAGCTCGAGTAACCCTAGCGGGGGGGCCCCAGATACGCAGTATTTT	CASSSSNPSGGAPDTQYF
-	15	TRBD1	TRBV20-1	TRBJ2-7	TGCAGTGCTAGAGATCATAAAGGGACAGACTACGAGCAGTACTTC	CSARDHKGTDYEQYF